This is a list of T cell receptor beta chains from one sample in a study of blood T cell repertoires in COVID-19. Sequenced by immunoSEQ multiplex PCR; TCRdb stores in-frame clones only, minus some. The table lists some 230,000 clones, approximately 85% of them singletons. Source material: peripheral blood. These receptors were taken from a woman older than 75 with COVID-19, enrolled during active disease. The CDR3 runs from the conserved cysteine through the conserved F or W. A D gene is named only where the DNA matches it firmly.

>-|13|TRBJ2-5|TRBV10-1
CASSATRRETQYF
>-|13|TRBJ2-5|TRBV12-3/TRBV12-4
CASSLSGGETQYF
>-|15|TRBJ1-4|TRBV5-1
CASSSQGATNEKLFF
>TRBD1|14|TRBJ2-7|TRBV5-1
CASSPGQGRYEQYF
>TRBD1|14|TRBJ1-4|TRBV7-9
CASSRDSRNEKLFF
>-|17|TRBJ1-3|TRBV28
CASSSGGRRGSGNTIYF
>TRBD1|13|TRBJ2-3|TRBV28
CASSRGPSDTQYF
>-|13|TRBJ1-2|TRBV4-2
CASSQGSQDGYTF
>-|15|TRBJ1-1|TRBV3-1/TRBV3-2
CASSQTGTRGGGAFF
>-|14|TRBJ2-5|TRBV9
CASSVGGLQETQYF
>TRBD1|16|TRBJ2-3|TRBV18
CASSPLPGQSTDTQYF
>TRBD1|14|TRBJ2-7|TRBV28
CASRSTGTGAEQYF
>TRBD2|15|TRBJ2-2|TRBV9
CASSRTSGGTGELFF
>-|13|TRBJ2-7|TRBV5-4
CASSEGLSYEQYF
>-|13|TRBJ1-3|TRBV3-1/TRBV3-2
CASSPDSANTIYF
>TRBD2|15|TRBJ2-7|TRBV11-1
CASSLQGGSSYEQYF
>TRBD1|13|TRBJ1-5|TRBV12-3/TRBV12-4
CASSGAGGQPQHF
>-|17|TRBJ2-1|TRBV28
CASRPPQRTGTYNEQFF
>TRBD1|15|TRBJ2-7|TRBV2
CASSKRQGTSYEQYF
>TRBD1|16|TRBJ2-3|TRBV28
CASSSIPDRATDTQYF
>-|14|TRBJ2-1|TRBV10-2
CASCRREANNEQFF
>-|12|TRBJ2-2|TRBV29-1
CSVAFGAGELFF
>TRBD2|13|TRBJ2-1|TRBV24-1
CATSTSGSNEQFF
>-|15|TRBJ1-1|TRBV9
CASSARDTSQGEAFF
>TRBD1|15|TRBJ1-5|TRBV2
CASTKDRGPNQPQHF
>TRBD1|15|TRBJ1-1|TRBV5-1
CASTISGQGETEAFF
>TRBD2|14|TRBJ2-3|TRBV28
CASSITSGVDTQYF
>-|12|TRBJ1-5|TRBV28
CASSFPREPQHF
>-|17|TRBJ2-7|TRBV5-4
CASSLKAGARNSYEQYF
>-|15|TRBJ2-3|TRBV7-3
CASSWGHYSTDTQYF
>TRBD1|16|TRBJ2-6|TRBV29-1
CSVDTGAPSGANVLTF
>TRBD2|14|TRBJ2-7|TRBV30
CAWMRDSGGYEQYF
>TRBD1|15|TRBJ2-3|TRBV6-5
CASSYRTGGSDTQYF
>TRBD1|16|TRBJ1-5|TRBV19
CASRPGTGVVWQPQHF
>-|18|TRBJ1-1|TRBV21-1
CASSKALSTGKSVTEAFF
>-|15|TRBJ1-1|TRBV5-1
CASSRQATMNTEAFF
>-|14|TRBJ2-1|TRBV3-1/TRBV3-2
CASSHPGKGNEQFF
>-|14|TRBJ2-5|TRBV3-1/TRBV3-2
CASSQPPGKETQYF
>-|14|TRBJ2-1|TRBV29-1
CSVVTPQGYNEQFF
>-|18|TRBJ1-2|TRBV4-2
CASSQERGGARINYGYTF
>-|13|TRBJ2-1|TRBV10-3
CAISARWGDEQFF
>TRBD1|16|TRBJ1-2|TRBV4-1
CASSPGSGQAKYGYTF